This TCR beta chain was sequenced in a study of blood T cell repertoires in COVID-19. The CDR3 has 15 residues. Between the trimmed V and J ends, which lost 4 bases and 2 bases, there was a span of 13 bases. Germline-derived CDR1 and CDR2 are MNHEY and SVGEGT. This table comes from immunoSEQ multiplex PCR, and its TCRdb copy is limited to in-frame clones, with some not included. Among 270,000 or so clones listed, around 82% were seen once. The V and J genes are TRBV6-2 or TRBV6-3 and TRBJ2-3, with D maybe TRBD2 (6 bases). Source material: peripheral blood. The sequence was obtained from a woman under 30 with acute or convalescent COVID-19. The CDR3 region has the DNA TGTGCCAGCAGTTTTGCTAGCGACTACACAGATACGCAGTATTTT. Translating it yields CASSFASDYTDTQYF.